This TCR beta chain was recorded in a study of shared clonotypes between healthy human individuals. In germline, CDR1 is SEHNR, CDR2 FQNEAQ (reference sequence). V gave up 4 bases and J gave up 2 bases, with 12 bases separating them. The CDR3 has 15 residues. This table comes from immunoSEQ multiplex PCR, and its TCRdb copy is limited to in-frame clones, with some not included. The table has over a million clones, approximately 80% seen once. Study results and caveats: Estimated richness values were generally larger in naive subsets than in memory subsets.

This clone has a count of ten or more. Its antigen remains unknown. This chain connects TRBV7-9 to TRBJ2-1, with D possibly being TRBD2 (6 bases). The TCR sequence derives from a man between 18 and 35 years old in good health. Some clones in this sample may be carry-over from other donors' samples. The sample was memory CD4+ T cells from PBMCs. The sample's subset: CD45RA-negative fraction. The CDR3 DNA reads TGTGCCAGCAGCTCTACCGGGACTGCCTACAATGAGCAGTTCTTC. Protein product: CASSSTGTAYNEQFF.